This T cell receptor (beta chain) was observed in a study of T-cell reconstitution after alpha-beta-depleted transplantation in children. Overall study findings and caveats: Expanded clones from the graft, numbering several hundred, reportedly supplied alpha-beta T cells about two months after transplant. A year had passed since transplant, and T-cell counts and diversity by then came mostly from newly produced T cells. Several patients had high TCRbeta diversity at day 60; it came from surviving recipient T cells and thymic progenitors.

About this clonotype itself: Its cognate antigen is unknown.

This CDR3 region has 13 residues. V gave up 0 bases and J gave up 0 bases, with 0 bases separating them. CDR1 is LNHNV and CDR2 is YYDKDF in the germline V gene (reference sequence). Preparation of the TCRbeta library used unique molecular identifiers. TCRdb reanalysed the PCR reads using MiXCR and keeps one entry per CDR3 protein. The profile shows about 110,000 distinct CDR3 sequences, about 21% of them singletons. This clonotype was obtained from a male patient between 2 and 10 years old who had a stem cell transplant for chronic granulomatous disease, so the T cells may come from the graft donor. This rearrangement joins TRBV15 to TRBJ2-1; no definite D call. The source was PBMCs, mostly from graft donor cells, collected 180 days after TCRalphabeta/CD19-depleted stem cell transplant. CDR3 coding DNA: TGTGCCACCAGCAGAGACTCCTACAATGAGCAGTTCTTC. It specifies CATSRDSYNEQFF.